This T cell receptor (beta chain) derives from a study of cytomegalovirus exposure and HLA in healthy donors. Vbeta (60) and Jbeta (13) primers were used in the PCR. Sequenced by immunoSEQ multiplex PCR; TCRdb stores in-frame clones only, minus some. The sample carries 150,000 to 200,000 clones, approximately 82% recorded once. Overall study results and limits: The likely origin of a cluster of highly shared sequence variants was a sequencing artifact. In a later analysis, an Asian-associated ancestry cluster reportedly showed fewer N-insertions than the roughly 710-donor mean.

This clone has just a few counts. Its antigen is undetermined. In germline, CDR1 is SGHDT, CDR2 YYEEEE. V was trimmed by 5 bases and J by 3 bases, leaving 14 bases between them. The CDR3 is 15 residues long. The rearrangement links TRBV5-6 to TRBJ1-4; no reliable D call. The specimen was PBMCs. This clonotype was sampled from a woman in her late teens or twenties in good health and CMV-seropositive. CDR3: CASRSHRTANEKLFF. The CDR3 nucleotides are TGTGCCAGCAGGAGCCATAGAACCGCTAATGAAAAACTGTTTTTT.